This record concerns one TCR beta chain sequence. CDR1 is KGHDR, CDR2 SFDVKD, per germline. The CDR3 is made up of 16 amino acids. The V end was cut by 2 bases, the J end by 0 bases, with 9 bases between. In the source study's methods: Reference gene primer amplification yielded estimated nucleated cell counts. TCRdb's table, derived via immunoSEQ multiplex PCR, lists solely in-frame clones and lacks some. V, J and clone size were drawn from that table, and D and trimming were deduced from the DNA. The sample shows about 50,000 clones, 65% to 90% of them seen only once. These data originate in a study of blood T cell repertoires in COVID-19. Those enrolled in Seattle joined during active infection and were followed longitudinally afterward.

The rearrangement uses TRBV24-1 and TRBJ1-4, with unresolved D. Sample: peripheral blood. The TCR sequence derives from a woman of 80 years or more with COVID-19, enrolled during active disease. This chain's CDR3 is CATSDSRVATNEKLFF. The CDR3 nucleotides read TGTGCCACCAGTGATTCGCGAGTTGCAACTAATGAAAAACTGTTTTTT.